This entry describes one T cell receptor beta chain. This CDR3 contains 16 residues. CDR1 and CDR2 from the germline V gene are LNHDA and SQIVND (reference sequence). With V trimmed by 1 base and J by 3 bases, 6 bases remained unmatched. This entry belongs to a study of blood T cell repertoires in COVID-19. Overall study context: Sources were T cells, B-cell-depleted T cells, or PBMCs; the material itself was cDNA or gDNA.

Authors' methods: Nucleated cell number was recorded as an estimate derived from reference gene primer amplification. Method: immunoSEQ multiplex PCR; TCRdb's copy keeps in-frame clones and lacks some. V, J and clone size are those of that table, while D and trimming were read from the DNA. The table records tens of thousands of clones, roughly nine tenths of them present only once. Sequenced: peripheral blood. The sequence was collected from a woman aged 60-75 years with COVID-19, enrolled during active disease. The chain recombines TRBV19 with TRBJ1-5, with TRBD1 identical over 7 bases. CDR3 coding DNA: TGTGCCAGTAGTATAGTCACAGGGGCGTACAATCAGCCCCAGCATTTT. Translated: CASSIVTGAYNQPQHF.